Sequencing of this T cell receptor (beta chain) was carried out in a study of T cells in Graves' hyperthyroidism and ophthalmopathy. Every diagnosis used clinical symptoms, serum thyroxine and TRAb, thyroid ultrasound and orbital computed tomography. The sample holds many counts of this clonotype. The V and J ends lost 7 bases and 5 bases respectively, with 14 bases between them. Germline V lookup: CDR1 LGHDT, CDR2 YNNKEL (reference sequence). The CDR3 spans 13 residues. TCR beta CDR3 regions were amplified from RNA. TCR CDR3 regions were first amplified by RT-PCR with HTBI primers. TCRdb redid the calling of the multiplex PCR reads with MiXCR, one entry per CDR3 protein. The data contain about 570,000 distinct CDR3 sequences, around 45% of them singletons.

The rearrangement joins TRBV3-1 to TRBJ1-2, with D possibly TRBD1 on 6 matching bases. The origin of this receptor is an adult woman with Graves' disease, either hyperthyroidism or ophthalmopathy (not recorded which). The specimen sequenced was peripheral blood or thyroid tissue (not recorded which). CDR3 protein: CASTRRGFYGYTF. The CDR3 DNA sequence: TGTGCCAGCACCCGAAGGGGGTTTTATGGCTACACCTTC.